This record looks at one TCR beta chain sequence and its context. Its antigen is still unknown. CD45RO-negative CD8 cells positively selected for CCR7 made up the naive population, which excluded terminally differentiated effector memory CD45RA+ cells. These data are taken from a study of shared clonotypes between healthy human individuals. Study in general: Every donor yielded three CD4 naive, three CD4 memory, two CD8 naive and one CD8 memory plate.

The study, taken as a whole, reports: Sampling covered nothing but blood. Tissue TCR repertoires likely differ from those found in blood.

Clones were read by immunoSEQ multiplex PCR, and TCRdb kept only the in-frame ones, dropping some. Among about 820,000 clones, 85% to 95% were seen once, and the ten largest hold more than 20%. Per germline, CDR1 SNHLY and CDR2 FYNNEI. The CDR3 runs 16 residues. The V gene end was trimmed by 6 bases and the J gene end by 6 bases; junction bases not matched to a gene: 8. The source material was naive CD8+ T cells sorted from blood. The TCR sequence derives from a man younger than 45 in good health. The rearrangement joins TRBV2 to TRBJ2-3; 14 bases line up with TRBD2. CDR3 nucleotides: TGTGCCAGCAGAGCTCCGGGACTAGCGGGAGTCGATACGCAGTATTTT. Protein: CASRAPGLAGVDTQYF.